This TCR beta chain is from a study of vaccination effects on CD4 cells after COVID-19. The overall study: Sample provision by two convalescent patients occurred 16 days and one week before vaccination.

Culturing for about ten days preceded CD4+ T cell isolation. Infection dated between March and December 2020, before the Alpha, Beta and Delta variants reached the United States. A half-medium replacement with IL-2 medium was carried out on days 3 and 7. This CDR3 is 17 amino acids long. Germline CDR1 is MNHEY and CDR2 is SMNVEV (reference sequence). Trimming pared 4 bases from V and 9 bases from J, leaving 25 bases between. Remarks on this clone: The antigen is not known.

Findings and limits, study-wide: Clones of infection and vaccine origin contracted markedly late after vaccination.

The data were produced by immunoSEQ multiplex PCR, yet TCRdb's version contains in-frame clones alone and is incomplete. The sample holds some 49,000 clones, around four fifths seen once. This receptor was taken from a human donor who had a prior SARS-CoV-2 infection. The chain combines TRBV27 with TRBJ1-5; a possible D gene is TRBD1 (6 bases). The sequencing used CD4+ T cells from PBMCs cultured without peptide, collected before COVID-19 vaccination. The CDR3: CASSSDGGGGSISPQHF. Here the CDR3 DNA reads TGTGCCAGCAGTTCCGACGGGGGTGGGGGCTCAATCTCGCCCCAGCATTTT.